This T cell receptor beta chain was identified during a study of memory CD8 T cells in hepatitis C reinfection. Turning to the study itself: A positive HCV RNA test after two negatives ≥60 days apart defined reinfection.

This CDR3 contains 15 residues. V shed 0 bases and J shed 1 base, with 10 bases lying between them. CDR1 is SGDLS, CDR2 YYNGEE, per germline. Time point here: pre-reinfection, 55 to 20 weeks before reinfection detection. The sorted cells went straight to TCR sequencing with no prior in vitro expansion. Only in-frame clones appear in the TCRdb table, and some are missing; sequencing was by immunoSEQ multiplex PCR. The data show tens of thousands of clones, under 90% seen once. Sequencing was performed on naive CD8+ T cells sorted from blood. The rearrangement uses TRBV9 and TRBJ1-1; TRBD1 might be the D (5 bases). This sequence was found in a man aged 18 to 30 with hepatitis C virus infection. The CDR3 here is CASSVGWGQNTEAFF. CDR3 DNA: TGTGCCAGCAGCGTAGGATGGGGCCAGAACACTGAAGCTTTCTTT.